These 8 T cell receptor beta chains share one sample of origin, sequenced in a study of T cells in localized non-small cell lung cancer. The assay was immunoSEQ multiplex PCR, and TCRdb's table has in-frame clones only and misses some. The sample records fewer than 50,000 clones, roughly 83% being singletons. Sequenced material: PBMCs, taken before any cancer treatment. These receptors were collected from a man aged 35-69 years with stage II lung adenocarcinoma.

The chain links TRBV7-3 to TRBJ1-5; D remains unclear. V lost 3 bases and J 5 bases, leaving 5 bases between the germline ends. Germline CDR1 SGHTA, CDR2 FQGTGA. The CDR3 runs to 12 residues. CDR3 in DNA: TGTGCCAGCAGCTTGTTGGATCAGCCCCAGCATTTT. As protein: CASSLLDQPQHF. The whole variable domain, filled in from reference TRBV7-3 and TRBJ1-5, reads GAGVSQTPSNKVTEKGKYVELRCDPISGHTALYWYRQSLGQGPEFLIYFQGTGAADDSGLPNDRFFAVRPEGSVSTLKIQRTERGDSAVYLCASSLLDQPQHFGDGTRLSIL.

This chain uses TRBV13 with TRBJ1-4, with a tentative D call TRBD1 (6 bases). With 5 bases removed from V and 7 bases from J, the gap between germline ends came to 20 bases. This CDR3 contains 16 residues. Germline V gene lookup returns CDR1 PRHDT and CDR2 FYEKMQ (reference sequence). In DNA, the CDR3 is TGTGCCAGCAGCGAGAGGAGACAAGGGGGGACTGAAAAACTGTTTTTT. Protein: CASSERRQGGTEKLFF.

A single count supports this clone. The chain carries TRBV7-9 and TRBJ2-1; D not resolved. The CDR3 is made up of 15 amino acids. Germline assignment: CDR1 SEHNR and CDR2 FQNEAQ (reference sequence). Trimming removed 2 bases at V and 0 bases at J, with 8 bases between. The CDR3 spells CASSLIWSSYNEQFF. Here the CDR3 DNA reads TGTGCCAGCAGCTTAATCTGGAGCTCCTACAATGAGCAGTTCTTC.

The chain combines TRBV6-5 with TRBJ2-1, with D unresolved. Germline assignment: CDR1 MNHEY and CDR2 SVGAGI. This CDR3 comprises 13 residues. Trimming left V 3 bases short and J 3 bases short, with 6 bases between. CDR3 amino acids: CASSYFLYNEQFF. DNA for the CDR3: TGTGCCAGCAGTTATTTCCTCTACAATGAGCAGTTCTTC.

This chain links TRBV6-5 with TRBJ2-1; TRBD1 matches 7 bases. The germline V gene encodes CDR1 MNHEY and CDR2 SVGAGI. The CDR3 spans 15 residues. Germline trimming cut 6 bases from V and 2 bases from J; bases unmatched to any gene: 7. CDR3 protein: CASRSGTVAYNEQFF. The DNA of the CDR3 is TGTGCCAGCAGGTCCGGGACAGTGGCCTACAATGAGCAGTTCTTC.

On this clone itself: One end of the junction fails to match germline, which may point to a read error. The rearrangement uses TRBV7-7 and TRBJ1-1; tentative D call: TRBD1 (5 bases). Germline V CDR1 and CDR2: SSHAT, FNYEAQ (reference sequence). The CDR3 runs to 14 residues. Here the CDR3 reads CASSPLGANTEAFF. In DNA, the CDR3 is TGTGCTAGCAGCCCGCTAGGGGCGAACACTGAAGCTTTCTTT.

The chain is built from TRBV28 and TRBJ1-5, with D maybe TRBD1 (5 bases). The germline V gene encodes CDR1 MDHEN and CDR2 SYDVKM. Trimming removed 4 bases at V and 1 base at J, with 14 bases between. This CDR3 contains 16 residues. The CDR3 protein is CASSSPGQGSNQPQHF. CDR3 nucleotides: TGTGCCAGCAGTTCCCCCGGGCAGGGAAGCAATCAGCCCCAGCATTTT. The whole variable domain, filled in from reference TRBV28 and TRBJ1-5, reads DVKVTQSSRYLVKRTGEKVFLECVQDMDHENMFWYRQDPGLGLRLIYFSYDVKMKEKGDIPEGYSVSREKKERFSLILESASTNQTSMYLCASSSPGQGSNQPQHFGDGTRLSIL.

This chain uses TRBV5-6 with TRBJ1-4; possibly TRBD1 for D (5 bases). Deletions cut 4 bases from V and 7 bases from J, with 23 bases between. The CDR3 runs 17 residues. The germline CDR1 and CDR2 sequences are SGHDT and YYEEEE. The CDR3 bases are TGTGCCAGCAGCGGGGCGCGGGACCCCCCCGGCGGTGAAAAACTGTTTTTT. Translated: CASSGARDPPGGEKLFF.